This T cell receptor beta chain was recovered during a study of shared clonotypes between healthy human individuals. General study findings and limits: Generally, estimated richness proved larger in naive subsets than it did in memory subsets. Blood was the only sampled material, and tissue repertoires likely differ.

Worth noting for this clone: Its antigen remains unknown.

V lost 5 bases, J lost 10 bases, and 17 bases lay in between. The germline gives CDR1 GTSNPN, CDR2 SVGIG (reference sequence). The CDR3 sequence is 12 residues long. The material for each subset, its genomic DNA, was split evenly across several immunoSEQ plates. Libraries were prepared by immunoSEQ multiplex PCR; TCRdb keeps only in-frame clonotypes and omits some of them. The sample lists millions of clones; 85% to 95% were seen once. Caucasian adults living in Nashville, Tennessee, provided all samples. Sequenced: naive CD4+ T cells sorted from blood. As for subset: CD45RA+ positively selected. This chain uses TRBV30 with TRBJ1-1; weak D call: TRBD1 (6 bases). This clonotype was sampled from a man aged 18 to 30 in good health. The CDR3, as DNA: TGTGCCTGGGACGGGGCAGGGGCTTCAGCTTTCTTT. Its protein product is CAWDGAGASAFF.